Following are 24 T cell receptor beta chains from one sample sequenced in a study of CD8 T cells in Susac syndrome. Random hexamers served to reverse transcribe about 0.5 to 1 ug RNA. TCRdb used MiXCR to reprocess the immunoSEQ multiplex PCR reads, holding one entry per CDR3 protein. The sample has a few hundred thousand distinct CDR3 sequences, 92% seen once; the top ten hold about 0.063%. The sequenced material came from CD4+ T cells from PBMCs. The receptors shown here come from a human donor with multiple sclerosis.

The genes are TRBV2 and TRBJ1-2, with 9 bases that match TRBD1. The germline CDR1 and CDR2 sequences are SNHLY and FYNNEI. The CDR3 runs 16 residues. J gave up 6 bases and V 6 bases, and 14 bases lay outside the gene matches. This chain's CDR3 is CASRLDRGRSGDGYTF. Here the CDR3 DNA reads TGTGCCAGCAGATTGGACAGGGGACGTAGTGGGGATGGCTACACCTTC.

The chain recombines TRBV5-1 with TRBJ1-6; unclear D gene. Trimming cost V 0 bases and J 2 bases, with 6 bases left between them. The CDR3 covers 15 residues. Germline CDR1 reads SGHRS; CDR2 reads YFSETQ. In DNA form, the CDR3 reads TGCGCCAGCAGCTTGGATCTACCCTATAATTCACCCCTCCACTTT. It encodes CASSLDLPYNSPLHF.

The chain is built from TRBV30 and TRBJ2-1; D not resolved. The CDR3 spans 14 residues. Per the germline V gene, CDR1 is GTSNPN and CDR2 is SVGIG (reference sequence). V shed 2 bases and J shed 6 bases, with 14 bases lying between them. CDR3 nucleotides: TGTGCCTGGAGTAGGCAGTGGGCGCGCAATGAGCAGTTCTTC. It translates to CAWSRQWARNEQFF.

The chain joins TRBV23-1 to TRBJ1-2; 9 positions match TRBD1. TRBV23-1 is an ORF, and what it does is uncertain. The junction had 14 bases not matched to a gene; V was cut back by 2 bases and J by 1 base. There are 19 residues in the CDR3. CDR3 sequence reads: CASSQIGTGPPGYNYGYTF. The DNA for the CDR3 is TGCGCCAGCAGTCAAATTGGGACAGGGCCCCCAGGCTATAACTATGGCTACACCTTC.

The chain recombines TRBV12-3 or TRBV12-4 with TRBJ1-1, with unresolved D. The CDR3 consists of 13 residues. Between the trimmed V and J ends, which lost 3 bases and 2 bases, there was a span of 7 bases. CDR3 in amino acids: CASSFFRNTEAFF. The CDR3 nucleotides are TGTGCCAGCAGTTTTTTCCGTAACACTGAAGCTTTCTTT.

This rearrangement joins TRBV5-4 to TRBJ2-3; possible D gene TRBD2, 6 bases. Germline V gene lookup returns CDR1 SGHNT and CDR2 YYREEE (reference sequence). Trimming removed 3 bases at V and 0 bases at J, with 14 bases between. The CDR3 spans 16 residues. CDR3 amino acids: CASSSRGASSTDTQYF. In DNA, the CDR3 is TGTGCCAGCAGCTCACGCGGGGCGTCTAGCACAGATACGCAGTATTTT.

The rearrangement joins TRBV6-5 to TRBJ2-7; a weak D match, TRBD1 (6 bases). The CDR3 totals 14 residues. V lost 5 bases and J lost 1, with 12 bases in between. The germline V gene encodes CDR1 MNHEY and CDR2 SVGAGI. CDR3 bases: TGTGCCAGCAGTACGCGTGACAGGTCCTACGAGCAGTACTTC. Amino acids: CASSTRDRSYEQYF.

The chain joins TRBV10-3 to TRBJ2-5, with 8 bases lining up with TRBD2. The V and J ends lost 6 bases and 1 base, in that order; junction bases with no gene match: 4. The CDR3 spans 14 residues. CDR1 and CDR2 (germline): ENHRY, SYGVKD. The CDR3 nucleotides read TGTGCCATCAGATCCGGGACTAGCCAAGAGACCCAGTACTTC. This codes for CAIRSGTSQETQYF.

This clonotype was observed once. The chain combines TRBV7-9 with TRBJ1-2; the D is unclear. The germline V gene has CDR1 SEHNR and CDR2 FQNEAQ (reference sequence). This CDR3 is built from 13 residues. With 1 base removed from V and 4 bases from J, the gap between germline ends came to 7 bases. CDR3 DNA sequence: TGTGCCAGCAGCTTAGAACAGTTCTATGGCTACACCTTC. Amino acids: CASSLEQFYGYTF.

The V call is TRBV5-1, the J call TRBJ2-2; TRBD2 might be the D (7 bases). Trimming shortened V by 5 bases and J by 2 bases, and 16 bases separated the two germline ends. CDR1 is SGHRS and CDR2 is YFSETQ in the germline V gene. The CDR3 is 16 residues long. The CDR3 sequence: CASRLTGGQNTGELFF. For the CDR3, the DNA is TGCGCCAGCAGGCTTACCGGGGGGCAAAACACCGGGGAGCTGTTTTTT.

The V call is TRBV18, the J call TRBJ1-2, with 8 bases that match TRBD1. Germline V lookup: CDR1 KGHSH, CDR2 LQKENI. J lost 3 bases, V lost 3 bases, and 9 bases had no gene match. The CDR3 is made up of 16 amino acids. The CDR3 here is CASSPRDRGTYYGYTF. The CDR3, as DNA: TGTGCCAGCTCACCCAGAGACAGGGGAACTTACTATGGCTACACCTTC.

The chain recombines TRBV6-6 with TRBJ2-1; a possible D gene is TRBD2 (6 bases). Germline lookup yields CDR1 MNHNY and CDR2 SVGAGI (reference sequence). The V gene lost 4 bases and the J gene lost 7 bases, with 20 bases spanning the gap. The CDR3 consists of 16 residues. The CDR3 nucleotides are TGTGCCAGCAGTTTCCGGGACGCGGGGAAGATGAATGAGCAGTTCTTC. Protein sequence: CASSFRDAGKMNEQFF.

This chain uses TRBV18 with TRBJ2-3; D assignment may be TRBD1 or TRBD2 (5 bases each). Between the trimmed V and J ends, which lost 2 bases and 4 bases, there was a span of 10 bases. There are 14 residues in the CDR3. The germline V gene has CDR1 KGHSH and CDR2 LQKENI. CDR3 DNA: TGTGCCAGCTCACCATTGGGGGAAGCAGATACGCAGTATTTT. Translation gives CASSPLGEADTQYF.

This sequence joins TRBV19 and TRBJ1-2, with TRBD1 as a possible D gene (6 bases). The CDR3 contains 14 residues. Trimming stripped 0 bases from V and 1 base from J, with 6 bases between. Germline CDR1 and CDR2: LNHDA and SQIVND (reference sequence). CDR3 coding DNA: TGTGCCAGTAGTATAGACAGGGGTAACTATGGCTACACCTTC. Translating gives CASSIDRGNYGYTF. Full variable domain (outside the CDR3, taken from reference TRBV19 and TRBJ1-2): DGGITQSPKYLFRKEGQNVTLSCEQNLNHDAMYWYRQDPGQGLRLIYYSQIVNDFQKGDIAEGYSVSREKKESFPLTVTSAQKNPTAFYLCASSIDRGNYGYTFGSGTRLTVV.

This chain connects TRBV20-1 to TRBJ2-7, with D perhaps given as TRBD1 or TRBD2 (6 bases each). Germline values: CDR1 DFQATT, CDR2 SNEGSKA (reference sequence). V lost 6 bases and J lost 7, with 10 bases in between. The CDR3 is 10 amino acids. The CDR3 sequence is CSAGGEEQYF. CDR3 sequence (DNA): TGCAGTGCCGGGGGCGAGGAGCAGTACTTC.

The rearrangement uses TRBV7-2 and TRBJ2-7; the match to TRBD2 covers 10 bases. V gave up 1 base and J gave up 6 bases; unmatched junction bases: 6. The CDR3 has 15 amino acids. Germline V gene lookup returns CDR1 SGHTA and CDR2 FQGNSA. For the CDR3, the DNA is TGTGCCAGCAGCTTAGATCTAGCGGGAGAGGGCGAGCAGTACTTC. It is translated as CASSLDLAGEGEQYF.

The rearrangement joins TRBV6-5 to TRBJ2-7; the D gene is possibly TRBD2 (6 bases). V was pared by 6 bases and J by 7 bases, with 19 bases between. From germline, CDR1 is MNHEY and CDR2 SVGAGI. The CDR3 totals 14 residues. The CDR3: CASSPPGAYVEQYF. The CDR3 nucleotides read TGTGCCAGCAGCCCCCCGGGAGCCTACGTAGAGCAGTACTTC.

In DNA form, the CDR3 reads TGTGCCAGCACCCTGGGACTCGAGCAGTTCTTC. This sequence encodes CASTLGLEQFF. The chain carries TRBV12-3 or TRBV12-4 and TRBJ2-1, with D possibly TRBD2 on 6 matching bases. V lost 7 bases and J lost 10, with 11 bases in between. The CDR3 is made up of 11 amino acids.

The V and J genes are TRBV25-1 and TRBJ2-1; D is uncertain. The CDR3 spans 15 residues. Germline V CDR1 and CDR2: MGHDK, SYGVNS. Trimming left V 5 bases short and J 4 bases short, with 15 bases between. The CDR3 nucleotides are TGTGCCAGCAGTCCACCCCGGGCGCCGTACAATGAGCAGTTCTTC. It codes for CASSPPRAPYNEQFF.

CDR3 sequence (DNA): TGTGCCTCGATAGGCCCCGGTAGGAATACGCAGTATTTT. Translating it yields CASIGPGRNTQYF. The chain carries TRBV7-9 and TRBJ2-3; D gene uncertain. Per germline, CDR1 SEHNR and CDR2 FQNEAQ (reference sequence). The CDR3 runs to 13 residues. V lost 11 bases and J 7 bases, leaving 19 bases between the germline ends.

The chain carries TRBV5-1 and TRBJ2-5; TRBD2 matches 7 bases. Losses at the gene ends were 1 base for V and 2 bases for J; bases not matched to a gene: 8. There are 16 residues in the CDR3. From germline, CDR1 is SGHRS and CDR2 YFSETQ. CDR3 sequence reads: CASSLNSQGGQETQYF. The CDR3 region has the DNA TGCGCCAGCAGCTTGAACTCGCAGGGAGGGCAAGAGACCCAGTACTTC.

The chain joins TRBV29-1 to TRBJ1-4, with 7 bases fitting TRBD1. J gave up 10 bases and V 7 bases, and 9 bases lay outside the gene matches. This CDR3 is built from 12 residues. The germline gives CDR1 SQVTM, CDR2 ANQGSEA. DNA of the CDR3: TGCAGCGCCGAGGGACAGTCTAGAAAACTGTTTTTT. It codes for CSAEGQSRKLFF.

This clonotype turned up a few times. V gene TRBV20-1 combines with J gene TRBJ1-1; D is undetermined. Germline V gives CDR1 DFQATT, CDR2 SNEGSKA (reference sequence). CDR3 length: 13 amino acids. The V end was cut by 0 bases, the J end by 1 base, with 6 bases between. CDR3 DNA: TGCAGTGCTAGAGAGGGTGGGAACACTGAAGCTTTCTTT. Residues: CSAREGGNTEAFF.

The chain couples TRBV7-8 to TRBJ2-5; no definite D call. Germline CDR1 SGHVS, CDR2 FQNEAQ. This CDR3 is 14 amino acids long. V shed 1 base and J shed 4 bases, with 10 bases lying between them. CDR3 nucleotide sequence: TGTGCCAGCAGCTTAGTCTGGGGAATAGAGACCCAGTACTTC. It codes for CASSLVWGIETQYF. The whole variable domain, remainder taken from reference TRBV7-8 and TRBJ2-5, is GAGVSQSPRYKVAKRGQDVALRCDPISGHVSLFWYQQALGQGPEFLTYFQNEAQLDKSGLPSDRFFAERPEGSVSTLKIQRTQQEDSAVYLCASSLVWGIETQYFGPGTRLLVL.